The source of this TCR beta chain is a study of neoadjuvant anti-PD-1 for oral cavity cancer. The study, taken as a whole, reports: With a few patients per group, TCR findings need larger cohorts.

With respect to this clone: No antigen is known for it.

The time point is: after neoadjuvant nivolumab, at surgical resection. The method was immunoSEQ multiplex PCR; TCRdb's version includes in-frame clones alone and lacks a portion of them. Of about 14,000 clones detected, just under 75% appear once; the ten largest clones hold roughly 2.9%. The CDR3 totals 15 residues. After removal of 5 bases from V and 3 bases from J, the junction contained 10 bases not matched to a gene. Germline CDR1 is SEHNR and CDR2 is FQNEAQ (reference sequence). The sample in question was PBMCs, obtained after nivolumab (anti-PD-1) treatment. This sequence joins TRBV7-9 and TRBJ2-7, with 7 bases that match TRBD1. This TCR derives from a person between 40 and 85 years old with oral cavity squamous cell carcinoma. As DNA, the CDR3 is TGTGCCAGCAGCGCACAGGGGTCCGCGGTCTACGAGCAGTACTTC. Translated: CASSAQGSAVYEQYF.